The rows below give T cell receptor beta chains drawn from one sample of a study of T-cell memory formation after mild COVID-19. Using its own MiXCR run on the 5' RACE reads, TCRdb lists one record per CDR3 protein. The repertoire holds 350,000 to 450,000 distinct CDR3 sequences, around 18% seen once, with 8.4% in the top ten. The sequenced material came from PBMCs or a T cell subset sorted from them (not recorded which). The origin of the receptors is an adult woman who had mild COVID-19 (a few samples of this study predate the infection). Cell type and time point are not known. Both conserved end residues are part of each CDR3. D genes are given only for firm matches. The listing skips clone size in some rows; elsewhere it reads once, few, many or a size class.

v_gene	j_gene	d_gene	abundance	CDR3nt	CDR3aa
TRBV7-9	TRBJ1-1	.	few	TGTGCCAGCAGCGAGGGTCTGTGGAGGAACACTGAAGCTTTCTTT	CASSEGLWRNTEAFF
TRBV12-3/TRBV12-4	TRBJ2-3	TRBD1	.	TGTGCCGGGACAGGGATTTCCTCTAGCACAGATACGCAGTATTTT	CAGTGISSSTDTQYF
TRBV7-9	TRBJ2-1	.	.	TGTGCCAGCAGCTTATTTGGCGGGCTAAAGAATGAGCAGTTCTTC	CASSLFGGLKNEQFF
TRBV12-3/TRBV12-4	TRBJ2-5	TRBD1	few	TGTGCCAGCAGTACCGGGACAGGGGGATTCAGTACCCAGTACTTC	CASSTGTGGFSTQYF
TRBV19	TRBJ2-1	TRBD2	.	TGTGCCAGTAGTATGCAGCGGGGGGGCAGCTCCTACAATGAGCAGTTCTTC	CASSMQRGGSSYNEQFF
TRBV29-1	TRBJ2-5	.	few	TGCAGCGCAAACAGGGAAGAGACCCAGTACTTC	CSANREETQYF
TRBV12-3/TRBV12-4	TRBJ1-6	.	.	TGTGCCAGCAGTTTACGGAGTAATTCACCCCTCCACTTT	CASSLRSNSPLHF
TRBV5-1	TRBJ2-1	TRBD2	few	TGCGCCAGCAGCTTGGTCCTAGCGGGGGGCCCCGAGCAGTTCTTC	CASSLVLAGGPEQFF
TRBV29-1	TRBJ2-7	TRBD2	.	TGCAGCGTTGTACTAGCGGGATTCTACGAGCAGTACTTC	CSVVLAGFYEQYF
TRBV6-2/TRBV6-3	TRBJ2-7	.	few	TGTGCCAGCTCTTTTGGGCCCATCGAAGCCTACGAGCAGTACTTC	CASSFGPIEAYEQYF
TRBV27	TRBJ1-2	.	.	TGTGCCAGCAGTTTCCTGGGGGCCGGGGAGTACTATGGCTACACCTTC	CASSFLGAGEYYGYTF
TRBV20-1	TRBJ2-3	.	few	TGCAGTGCTAGCCCCTCAGGGGCTAGCACAGATACGCAGTATTTT	CSASPSGASTDTQYF
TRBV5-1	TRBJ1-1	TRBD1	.	TGCGCCAGCAGCTTGATTCCGGGACAGGGCACTGAAGCTTTCTTT	CASSLIPGQGTEAFF
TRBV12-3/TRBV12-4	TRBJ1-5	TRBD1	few	TGTGCCAGCAGTTTAACAGGGGTAAATCAGCCCCAGCATTTT	CASSLTGVNQPQHF
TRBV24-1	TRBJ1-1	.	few	TGTGCCACCAGTGATCCCTGGCCTGGGACTGAAGCTTTCTTT	CATSDPWPGTEAFF
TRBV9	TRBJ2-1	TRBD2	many	TGTGCCAGCAGCGTGACTAGCGGATCCTACAATGAGCAGTTCTTC	CASSVTSGSYNEQFF
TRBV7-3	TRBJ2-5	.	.	TGTGCCAGCAGCTTAACCGGAAGGGACCAAGAGACCCAGTACTTC	CASSLTGRDQETQYF
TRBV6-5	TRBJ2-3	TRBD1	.	TGTGCCAGCAGTCGTGCACAGGGGGCGCAGAATACGCAGTATTTT	CASSRAQGAQNTQYF
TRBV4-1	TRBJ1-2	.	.	TGCGCCAGCAGCCCCCTGAGTGATCCCATCTATGGCTACACCTTC	CASSPLSDPIYGYTF
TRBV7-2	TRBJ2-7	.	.	TGTGCCAGCAGCTTGGGGACACTAATTTACGAGCAGTACTTC	CASSLGTLIYEQYF
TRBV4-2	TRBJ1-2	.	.	TGTGCCAGCAGCCAAGACCTAGAACCCGACTACTATGGCTACACCTTC	CASSQDLEPDYYGYTF
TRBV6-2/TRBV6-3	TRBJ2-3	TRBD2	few	TGTGCCAGCAGTTTCGGGAGGACTAGCCGCACAGATACGCAGTATTTT	CASSFGRTSRTDTQYF
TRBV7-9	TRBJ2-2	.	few	TGTGCCAGCAGCTTTTTCGAGGGTACCACCGGGGAGCTGTTTTTT	CASSFFEGTTGELFF
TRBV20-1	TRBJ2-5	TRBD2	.	TGCAGTGCTAGAGATCAGGCGGGAGGGTTTCAGACCCAGTACTTC	CSARDQAGGFQTQYF
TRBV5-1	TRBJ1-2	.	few	TGCGCCAGCAGCTCTCGGGGTTCCTATGGCTACACCTTC	CASSSRGSYGYTF
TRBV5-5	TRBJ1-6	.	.	TGTGCCAGCAGCTTGGCAGGGATGGCTTCACCCCTCCACTTT	CASSLAGMASPLHF
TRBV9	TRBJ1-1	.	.	TGTGCCAGCAGCTTACTGACGGCTAATCCGAACACTGAAGCTTTCTTT	CASSLLTANPNTEAFF
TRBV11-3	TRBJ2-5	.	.	TGTGCCAGCAGCCCTAGGGGCCTAAGAGAGACCCAGTACTTC	CASSPRGLRETQYF
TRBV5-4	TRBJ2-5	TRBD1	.	TGTGCCAGCAGCTTGTCGACAGGGGATACAGAGACCCAGTACTTC	CASSLSTGDTETQYF
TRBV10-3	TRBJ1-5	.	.	TGTGCCATCAGTGGACAGGTTAGCAATCAGCCCCAGCATTTT	CAISGQVSNQPQHF
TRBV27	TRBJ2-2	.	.	TGTGCCAGCAGAACCCGGCTAGAATCCGGGGAGCTGTTTTTT	CASRTRLESGELFF